The 9 T cell receptor beta chains presented below share a single source sample, sequenced in a study of cytomegalovirus exposure and HLA in healthy donors. The PCR had 60 Vbeta and 13 Jbeta primers. Clones were read by immunoSEQ multiplex PCR, and TCRdb kept only the in-frame ones, dropping some. Of 200,000 to 250,000 clones detected, around 73% appear once; the ten largest clones hold 3.8%. Sequencing input: PBMCs. Receptors were obtained from a male donor in good health and CMV-seronegative.

V is TRBV14 and J is TRBJ2-7, with D unclear. CDR3 size: 17 residues. The ends were cut back, 3 bases at V and 1 base at J, with 19 bases in the middle. Germline CDR1 is SGHDN and CDR2 is FVKESK. The CDR3 DNA sequence: TGTGCCAGCAGCCAGCATCGACAAGTGGGCCTATCCTACGAGCAGTACTTC. It codes for CASSQHRQVGLSYEQYF.

The chain is built from TRBV4-1 and TRBJ2-7; 11 bases map to TRBD2. CDR1 MGHRA and CDR2 YSYEKL come from the germline V gene. J gave up 5 bases and V 4 bases, and 13 bases lay outside the gene matches. This CDR3 has 17 residues. CDR3 coding DNA: TGCGCCAGCAGCCCCCTAGGACTAGCGGGTCCAGATGACGAGCAGTACTTC. Translated: CASSPLGLAGPDDEQYF.

The gene calls are TRBV7-7 and TRBJ2-3; D is uncertain. V lost 1 base and J lost 2, with 4 bases in between. Per germline, CDR1 SSHAT and CDR2 FNYEAQ (reference sequence). The CDR3 extends over 13 amino acids. CDR3 nucleotides: TGTGCCAGCAGCTTAGGGCCCACAGATACGCAGTATTTT. Its translation: CASSLGPTDTQYF.

The V gene is TRBV2, the J gene TRBJ1-1; 12 bases map to TRBD1. The CDR3 length is 15 residues. Germline CDR1 is SNHLY and CDR2 is FYNNEI. Trimming took 3 bases from V and 10 from J; bases not matched to a gene: 9. The DNA of the CDR3 is TGTGCCAGCAGTGACGGGGGGACAGGGGGCCTGGGAGCTTTCTTT. It specifies CASSDGGTGGLGAFF.

V and J are TRBV9 and TRBJ1-1; D unresolved. Germline V gene lookup returns CDR1 SGDLS and CDR2 YYNGEE. The length of the CDR3 is 15 residues. Trimming left V 0 bases short and J 1 base short, with 10 bases between. CDR3 in amino acids: CASSVAGGRNTEAFF. CDR3 in DNA: TGTGCCAGCAGCGTAGCTGGCGGTCGGAACACTGAAGCTTTCTTT. The complete variable domain, with remaining parts taken from reference TRBV9 and TRBJ1-1, reads DSGVTQTPKHLITATGQRVTLRCSPRSGDLSVYWYQQSLDQGLQFLIQYYNGEERAKGNILERFSAQQFPDLHSELNLSSLELGDSALYFCASSVAGGRNTEAFFGQGTRLTVV.

The chain links TRBV5-4 to TRBJ1-4; perhaps TRBD1 as D (6 bases). The CDR3 contains 14 residues. The germline gives CDR1 SGHNT, CDR2 YYREEE (reference sequence). V was cut by 4 bases and J by 1 base, with 8 bases left in between. The CDR3 DNA follows: TGTGCCAGCAGCACACAGGGAACTAATGAAAAACTGTTTTTT. Translating it yields CASSTQGTNEKLFF.

The chain recombines TRBV14 with TRBJ2-5; D perhaps matches TRBD1 (5 bases). CDR3 size: 14 residues. Germline CDR1 reads SGHDN; CDR2 reads FVKESK. With 6 bases removed from V and 5 bases from J, the gap between germline ends came to 16 bases. CDR3 sequence reads: CASSPYPGSETQYF. CDR3 in DNA: TGTGCCAGCAGTCCCTACCCAGGGTCCGAGACCCAGTACTTC.

V gene TRBV18 combines with J gene TRBJ2-5; possible D gene TRBD2, 5 bases. The CDR3 runs 14 residues. Trimming cost V 2 bases and J 4 bases, with 11 bases left between them. CDR1 and CDR2 (germline): KGHSH, LQKENI. In DNA, the CDR3 is TGTGCCAGCTCACCAAACCCGGGGATAGAGACCCAGTACTTC. This codes for CASSPNPGIETQYF.

As regards this clone: The CDR3 ends on some other residue instead of the conserved phenylalanine or tryptophan, so this is likely a read error. The gene calls are TRBV2 and TRBJ2-7, with TRBD1 as a possible D gene (5 bases). Germline loops: CDR1 SNHLY, CDR2 FYNNEI. The CDR3 runs 13 residues. The germline V and J ends were trimmed by 1 base and 2 bases, with 6 bases remaining between them. This CDR3 reads CASSEGQTYEQYL. The DNA for the CDR3 is TGTGCCAGCAGTGAAGGACAGACCTACGAGCAGTACCTC.